Below, 2 T cell receptor beta chains from the same sample are listed, as sequenced in a study of molecular identifiers for immune sequencing clone quantification. TCRdb reprocessed the PCR reads with MiXCR, giving one entry per CDR3 protein. Here the sample spans about 630,000 distinct CDR3 sequences, about 25% being singletons. Sequencing used naive CD8+ T cells from blood, with Jurkat cell RNA spiked in. The subset was: FACS-sorted CD8+CD4-CCR7+CD45RA+ naive T cells. Every receptor here comes from a human donor in good health. Some libraries in this study had Jurkat cell RNA spiked in.

Concerning this clonotype itself: Possible read error: a much larger clone is one base away. The chain has TRBV4-2 and TRBJ1-1; 7 bases are shared with TRBD1. Germline-derived CDR1 and CDR2 are LGHNA and YNFKEQ. The CDR3 runs to 16 residues. The CDR3 protein is CASSQETGTLNTEASF. CDR3 in DNA: TGTGCCAGCAGCCAAGAGACAGGGACTCTGAACACTGAAGCTTCCTTT.

The genes are TRBV9 and TRBJ2-7; 9 bases map to TRBD1. Germline loops: CDR1 SGDLS, CDR2 YYNGEE. Trimming cost V 3 bases and J 1 base; bases outside gene matches: 5. The CDR3 totals 15 residues. CDR3 loop: CASSADGTGSYEQYF. The CDR3 bases are TGTGCCAGCAGCGCCGACGGGACAGGGTCCTACGAGCAGTACTTC.